This T cell receptor (beta chain) was retrieved from a study of blood T cell repertoires in COVID-19. Overall study: Samples representing acute and convalescent COVID-19 were sourced from the United States, Italy and Spain. T cells, B-cell-depleted T cells, or PBMCs provided the cDNA or gDNA that served as material.

This clone was counted only a few times. The V end lost 6 bases, the J end lost 8 bases, and 13 bases lay between the germline ends. Per the germline V gene, CDR1 is MDHEN and CDR2 is SYDVKM. The CDR3 runs 12 residues. Generated by immunoSEQ multiplex PCR, the TCRdb table keeps only in-frame clones and is missing some. The profile shows around 15,000 clones, approximately 86% of them singletons. The source is a man aged 50-59 years with active COVID-19. Sequenced input: peripheral blood. This sequence joins TRBV28 and TRBJ1-1; D not resolved. The CDR3 DNA is TGTGCCAGCAGCCTCGGAGCTGCGGAAGCTTTCTTT. Translation gives CASSLGAAEAFF.